The 3 T cell receptor beta chains below all came from one sample that was sequenced in a study of read filtering for tumor transcriptome and immune sequencing. The library was built from 400 ng RNA with molecular barcoded adaptors for alpha/delta and beta/gamma chains. Using its own MiXCR run on the reads, TCRdb lists one record per CDR3 protein. Of tens of thousands of distinct CDR3 sequences listed, around 20% are singletons. Material: a population of CD138-negative cells sorted from bone marrow. These receptors all come from a donor over 35 with multiple myeloma.

Ten or more counts support this clonotype. The chain couples TRBV7-2 to TRBJ2-5, with 10 nucleotides matching TRBD2. Looked up from germline, CDR1 is SGHTA and CDR2 is FQGNSA. The CDR3 extends over 16 amino acids. J gave up 3 bases and V 3 bases, and 7 bases lay outside the gene matches. The CDR3 sequence is CASSLDSGGRKETQYF. CDR3 coding DNA: TGTGCCAGCAGCTTGGATAGCGGGGGGCGGAAAGAGACCCAGTACTTC.

In its sample, this clonotype was seen many times. This sequence joins TRBV18 and TRBJ1-1; perhaps TRBD1 as D (5 bases). Per the germline V gene, CDR1 is KGHSH and CDR2 is LQKENI. The CDR3 totals 14 residues. Trimming removed 3 bases at V and 4 bases at J, with 12 bases between. Here the CDR3 reads CASSPETASTEAFF. As DNA, the CDR3 is TGTGCCAGCTCACCTGAGACAGCTTCCACTGAAGCTTTCTTT.

As for this clonotype: A much larger clonotype is one base distant, so this may be a read error. V gene TRBV6-6 combines with J gene TRBJ2-5; D perhaps matches TRBD1 (6 bases). The CDR3 contains 14 residues. Germline CDR1 MNHNY, CDR2 SVGAGI (reference sequence). V lost 2 bases, J lost 3 bases, and 10 bases lay in between. CDR3 protein: CASSYRTDEETQYF. The DNA for the CDR3 is TGTGCCAGCAGTTACCGGACAGACGAAGAGACCCAGTACTTC.